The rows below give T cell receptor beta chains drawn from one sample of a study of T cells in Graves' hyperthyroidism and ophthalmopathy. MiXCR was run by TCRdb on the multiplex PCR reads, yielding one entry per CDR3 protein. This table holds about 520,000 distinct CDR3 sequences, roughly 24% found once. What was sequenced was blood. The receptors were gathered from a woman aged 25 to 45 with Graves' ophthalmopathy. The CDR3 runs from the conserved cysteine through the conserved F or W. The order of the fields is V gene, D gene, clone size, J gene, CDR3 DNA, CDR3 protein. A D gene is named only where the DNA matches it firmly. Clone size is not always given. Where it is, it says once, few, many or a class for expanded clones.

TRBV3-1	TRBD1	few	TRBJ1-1	TGTGCCAGCAGCTATCTCAGGGGGCGCGGCGGCACTGAAGCTTTCTTT	CASSYLRGRGGTEAFF
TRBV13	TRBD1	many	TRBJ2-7	TGTGCCAGCAGCCCCTCCCAGGGGGCCTACGAGCAGTACTTC	CASSPSQGAYEQYF
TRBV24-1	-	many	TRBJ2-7	TGTGCCACCAGTCCCCGGCAGGGGCCATCCTACGAACAGTACTTC	CATSPRQGPSYEQYF
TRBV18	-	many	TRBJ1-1	TGTGCCAGCTCACCTCCCGGGACATGGAGCACTGAAGCTTTCTTT	CASSPPGTWSTEAFF
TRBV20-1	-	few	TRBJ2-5	TGCAGTGCCAACTACAGGTCTCAAGAGACCCAGTACTTC	CSANYRSQETQYF
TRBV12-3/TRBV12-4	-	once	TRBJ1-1	TGTGCCAGCAGCCAAGTGCGGCAGGGGTTTGGAAGGACTGAAGCTTTCTTT	CASSQVRQGFGRTEAFF
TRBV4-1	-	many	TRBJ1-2	TGCGCCAGCAGCCCGTTAGGAGTAAGTCCCGGCTACACCTTC	CASSPLGVSPGYTF
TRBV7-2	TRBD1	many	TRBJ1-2	TGTGCCAGCAGCCGGGACAGGGGGCGCAGGGGCTACACCTTC	CASSRDRGRRGYTF
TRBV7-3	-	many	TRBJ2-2	TGTGCCAGCAGCTCGGAAGGCGGGGAGCTGTTTTTT	CASSSEGGELFF
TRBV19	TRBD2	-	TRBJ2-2	TGTGCCAGCCGAGCGCGGGGGAAAACCGGGGAGCTGTTTTTT	CASRARGKTGELFF
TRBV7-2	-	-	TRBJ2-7	TGTGCCAGCAGCGTCGACTGGGACGGTGGCTACGAGCAGTACTTC	CASSVDWDGGYEQYF
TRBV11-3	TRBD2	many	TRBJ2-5	TGTGCCAGCAGCTTAGTGAGTGCGGGGGGTTTGGAGACCCAGTACTTC	CASSLVSAGGLETQYF
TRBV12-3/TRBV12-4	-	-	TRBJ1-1	TGTGCCAGCACCGAGGGTTTCACTGAAGCTTTCTTT	CASTEGFTEAFF
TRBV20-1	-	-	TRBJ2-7	TGCAGTGCTAGAGATTTAAGGACCTACGAGCAGTACTTC	CSARDLRTYEQYF
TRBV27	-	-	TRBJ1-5	TGTGCCAGCAGTCGGGCAGGGGAGGGTCAGCCCCAGCATTTT	CASSRAGEGQPQHF
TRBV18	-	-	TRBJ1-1	TGTGCCAGCTCACTCCGACAGGACCCTAACACTGAAGCTTGCTTT	CASSLRQDPNTEACF
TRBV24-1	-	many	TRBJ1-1	TGTGCCACCAGTGATCCCGGGACCAAAGCTTTCTTT	CATSDPGTKAFF
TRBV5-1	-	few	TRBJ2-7	TGCGCCAGCAGCCCTAGGGAGAGCCACTACGAGCAGTACTTC	CASSPRESHYEQYF
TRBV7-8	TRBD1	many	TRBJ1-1	TGTGCCAGCAGCTTGCTTAGGGACAGGGATGTTGATAGTGAAGCTTTCTTT	CASSLLRDRDVDSEAFF
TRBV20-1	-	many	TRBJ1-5	TGCAGTGCTAGCCGGGCAGGGGGCAATCAGCCCCAGCATTTT	CSASRAGGNQPQHF
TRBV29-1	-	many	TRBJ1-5	TGCAGCGTTGAAACATCGCAGCCCCAGCATTTT	CSVETSQPQHF
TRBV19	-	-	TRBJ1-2	TGTGCCAGTAGTCTCCTTGGGCAGCTCTATGGCTACACCTTC	CASSLLGQLYGYTF
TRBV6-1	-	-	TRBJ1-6	TGTGCCAGCAGCTCGGGACACGTTAATTCACCCCTCCACTTT	CASSSGHVNSPLHF
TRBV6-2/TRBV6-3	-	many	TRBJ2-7	TGTGCCAGCAGTTACATGCAGCAGGAGCAGTACTTC	CASSYMQQEQYF
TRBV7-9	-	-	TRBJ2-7	TGTGCCAGCAGCCCGGCCGGGACTCCCTCCTACGAGCAGTACTTC	CASSPAGTPSYEQYF
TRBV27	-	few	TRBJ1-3	TGTGCCAGCAGTTTACGGGCATTTGGGAACTCTGGAAACACCATATATTTT	CASSLRAFGNSGNTIYF
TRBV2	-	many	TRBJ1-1	TGTGCCAGCAGCTATGGGACCTACACTGAAGCTTTCTTT	CASSYGTYTEAFF
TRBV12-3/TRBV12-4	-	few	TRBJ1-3	TGTGCCAGCAAAACGACAGGTCCCCTCGGAAACACCATATATTTT	CASKTTGPLGNTIYF
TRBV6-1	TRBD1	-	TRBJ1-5	TGTGCCAGCAGTGAAGCGAGCGGGACAGGGCGAAATCAGCCCCAGCATTTT	CASSEASGTGRNQPQHF
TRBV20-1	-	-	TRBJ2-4	TGCAGTGCTAGGGTAATGGGGGACCGCCAAAACATTAAGTACTTC	CSARVMGDRQNIKYF
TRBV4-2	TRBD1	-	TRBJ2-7	TGTGCCAGCAGCCTATCCGGGACAGGGAGCTCCTACGAGCAGTACTTC	CASSLSGTGSSYEQYF
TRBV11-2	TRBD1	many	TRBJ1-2	TGTGCCAGCAGCGTTCCCGGGACAGGGTACGACTATGGCTACACCTTC	CASSVPGTGYDYGYTF
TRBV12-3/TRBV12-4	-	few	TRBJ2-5	TGTGCCACCATGGGGGGGGGCGCCGGGGAGACCCAGTACTTC	CATMGGGAGETQYF
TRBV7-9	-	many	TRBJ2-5	TGTGCCAGCAGCTTGGCCGGGTTTGAGACCCAGTACTTC	CASSLAGFETQYF
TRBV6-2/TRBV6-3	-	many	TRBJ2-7	TGTGCCAGCAGTTACAAGGCCTACGAGCAGTACTTC	CASSYKAYEQYF
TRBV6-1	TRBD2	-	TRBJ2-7	TGTGCCAGCAGCCCATGGGAGGGCTACGAGCAGTACTTC	CASSPWEGYEQYF
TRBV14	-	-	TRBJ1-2	TGTGCCAGCAGCCAAGGATGGCAGGGGATTGGCTACACCTTC	CASSQGWQGIGYTF